Sequencing of this T cell receptor (beta chain) was carried out in a study of identical twins (dated by TCRdb to 2015 to 2016). Regarding the complete study: To test whether fetal clonotypes persist, this study deep-sequenced TCR alpha and beta repertoires from monozygotic twins, from unrelated adults of various ages, and from cord blood. To rule out contamination, the twin experiments were replicated at different times with different library preparation protocols.

Trimming at the junction amounts to 5 bases on V and 2 bases on J, and the germline ends lie 13 bases apart. CDR1 SEHNR and CDR2 FQNEAQ are derived from the germline V gene (reference sequence). From its cysteine to its phenylalanine, the CDR3 spans 14 amino acids. The DNA shown is the 42-base CDR3, in frame from base 1. Overall study results and their limits: Fewer insertions were carried by abundant cord blood beta clonotypes; a weaker similar trend was observed in young adult naive repertoires, while no such trend was observed in memory repertoires. Invariant T cells such as MAIT and iNKT could partly confound zero-insertion analyses, though diverse VJ usage argued against this for most clonotypes. A weaker excess of twin sharing was found in beta out-of-frame sequences because the signal-to-noise ratio was lowered by fewer shared sequences. Compared with coincidental sharing between unrelated individuals, out-of-frame TCR alpha sequences shared between twins had an excess of sequences with low generation probability. In monozygotic twins, out-of-frame TCR alpha sharing was systematically underestimated by recombination models, although the models agreed with sharing between unrelated individuals. Because the same donors could not be followed over many years, conclusions were based on cross-sectional statistical analysis.

Library generation was performed with 5' RACE. The sequencing machine was an Illumina HiSeq 2000. Template switching added a universal primer binding site, and the final cDNA carried a unique molecular identifier that allowed TCR cDNA molecules to be counted accurately. First-strand cDNA for TCR alpha and beta chains was synthesized from specific primers in the conserved constant-segment region. Each cDNA library was double barcoded, with a SMART-Mk sample barcode plus Illumina barcodes, to control for contamination. TruSeq adapter sequences, together with Illumina sample barcodes, were added in two successive PCR steps. Sequencing of the TCR alpha and beta cDNA libraries was done on the Illumina HiSeq platform using custom primers. Turning to the authors' computational methods: Unique molecular identifiers were extracted from raw reads with MiGEC, and CDR3 positions were determined with MiXCR. For each individual, recombination models were inferred using an EM algorithm with the repgenHMM and IGoR tools. Shared clonotype analysis was performed with the tcR package in R, normalizing sharing by the product of cloneset sizes. To study raw recombination free of thymic and clonal selection effects, out-of-frame nonproductive sequences were analyzed. TCRdb reprocessed the public reads (quality trimming at Q25 with fastp, clone calling with MiXCR) and kept in-frame beta chains. Each entry is one CDR3 protein sequence, shown with its most common DNA and genes. In this record, the V and J calls reflect TCRdb's handling and not the investigators' own analysis. The sample profile shows some 1,600,000 distinct CDR3 sequences; less than 40% of them were found once. Jointly, the top ten make up roughly 0.3% of the sample.

Every donor in the study was a healthy Caucasian. On this clonotype: It lacks a known antigen. The input lacks base qualities; no much larger clone sits a single base away.

This TCR derives from a newborn girl in good health. The sample comprised cord blood. The rearrangement combines TRBV7-9 with TRBJ2-7; 6 matching bases give a weak D call of TRBD1. Here is the DNA: TGTGCCAGCAGCGAGTTGACAGGACCCTACGAGCAGTACTTC. It codes for CASSELTGPYEQYF.